The 10 T cell receptor beta chains given below trace back to one sample, sequenced in a study of breast tumors, draining lymph nodes, adjacent tissues (dated by TCRdb to 2015 to 2016). The library came from multiplex PCR. The sequencer was an Illumina HiSeq 2000. TCRdb redid the processing of the public reads, applying fastp at Q25 and MiXCR, and retained in-frame beta chains. Under each unique CDR3 protein, matching rows form one entry showing the most common genes and DNA. The sample table lists some 170,000 distinct CDR3 sequences, 33% of them with a count of one. In total, the top ten clones hold about 3.8% of the sample. Lymph node samples came from the axillary draining lymph nodes of breast cancer patients. Source material: axillary lymph node tissue. The receptors were gathered from a female donor with breast cancer. Some clones in this sample may be carry-over from other donors' samples.

This clonotype appeared many times. A much larger clone lies a single base off, so this may be a read error. The chain recombines TRBV20-1 with TRBJ1-6, with TRBD1 identical over 7 bases. The V gene's germline CDR1 is DFQATT and CDR2 SNEGSKA (reference sequence). This CDR3 comprises 14 residues. CDR3 coding DNA: TGCAGTGCGGGTACAGGGGCCTATAATCCACCCCTCCACTTT. Amino acid sequence: CSAGTGAYNPPLHF.

In regard to this clonotype: The junction does not match germline at one end; this may be a read error. This chain connects TRBV7-9 to TRBJ1-2, with TRBD1 matching over 7 bases. Germline lookup yields CDR1 SEHNR and CDR2 FQNEAQ (reference sequence). This CDR3 has 14 amino acids. The CDR3, as DNA: TGTGCCAGCAGCTTAGGGGACAGCTCCTATGGCTACATCTTC. Translating gives CASSLGDSSYGYIF.

This clonotype came up many times. This chain connects TRBV20-1 to TRBJ1-2; maybe TRBD1 (6 bases). In germline, CDR1 is DFQATT, CDR2 SNEGSKA (reference sequence). The CDR3 spans 13 residues. V lost 0 bases, J lost 5 bases, and 10 bases lay in between. CDR3 protein: CSARDDTGYGYTF. The CDR3 DNA reads TGCAGTGCTAGAGATGATACAGGGTATGGCTACACCTTC.

This clonotype appeared many times. Here the CDR3 DNA reads TGTGCCAGCAGTGAAGCGGGAGCGACCTACGAGCAGTACTTC. Encoded protein: CASSEAGATYEQYF. The V gene is TRBV25-1, the J gene TRBJ2-7; TRBD2 aligns across 7 bases. This CDR3 is 14 amino acids long. Trimming cost V 2 bases and J 2 bases; bases outside gene matches: 3. From germline, CDR1 is MGHDK and CDR2 SYGVNS.

V gene TRBV9 combines with J gene TRBJ1-6; TRBD1 aligns across 7 bases. The CDR3 runs to 16 residues. Germline V gene data show CDR1 as SGDLS and CDR2 as YYNGEE. The V gene end was trimmed by 4 bases and the J gene end by 2 bases; junction bases not matched to a gene: 6. The CDR3 DNA reads as TGTGCCAGCAGCCCCCGACAGGGTACCTATAATTCACCCCTCCACTTT. It codes for CASSPRQGTYNSPLHF.

V and J are TRBV20-1 and TRBJ1-6; D uncertain. Trimming stripped 4 bases from V and 9 bases from J, with 16 bases between. Germline loops: CDR1 DFQATT, CDR2 SNEGSKA (reference sequence). The CDR3 is made up of 14 amino acids. DNA of the CDR3: TGCAGTGCTACTGGTGCAAGCGGGAGTTCACCCCTCCACTTT. Amino acid sequence: CSATGASGSSPLHF.

This clonotype was counted a few times. This could be a read error, since a much larger clone is one nucleotide away. J is TRBJ1-5 and V is TRBV6-2 or TRBV6-3; D possibly corresponds to TRBD1 (5 bases). The CDR3 runs 14 residues. The germline V gene encodes CDR1 MNHEY and CDR2 SVGEGT. The DNA of the CDR3 is TGTGTCAGCAGTTACCGGCAGGGAAGGGAGCCCCAGCATTTT. Protein sequence: CVSSYRQGREPQHF.

This clonotype has ten or more counts. An end of the junction does not agree with germline; a read error may underlie this. The chain has TRBV6-5 and TRBJ2-3; TRBD2 agrees at 9 bases. This CDR3 spans 16 amino acids. CDR1 MNHEY and CDR2 SVGAGI come from the germline V gene. The CDR3 region is CASSHSTAGGADTQYF. The CDR3 DNA is TGTGCCAGCAGTCACTCGACAGCGGGAGGAGCAGATACGCAGTATTTT.

V gene TRBV7-2 combines with J gene TRBJ2-6; D tentatively reads TRBD1 or TRBD2 (5 bases each). V was clipped by 5 bases and J by 1 base, with 15 bases between them. The V gene's germline CDR1 is SGHTA and CDR2 FQGNSA. The CDR3 extends over 17 amino acids. CDR3 nucleotides: TGTGCCAGCAGCGGCCTCGTGTGGGGGTCTGGGGCCAACGTCCTGACTTTC. Amino acid sequence: CASSGLVWGSGANVLTF.

The chain is built from TRBV7-9 and TRBJ2-5; TRBD2 matches at 13 bases. With V trimmed by 4 bases and J by 4 bases, 9 bases remained unmatched. The germline gives CDR1 SEHNR, CDR2 FQNEAQ (reference sequence). This CDR3 has 17 residues. The CDR3 is CASSYGTSGIDAETQYF. For the CDR3, the DNA is TGTGCCAGCAGCTACGGGACTAGCGGGATCGATGCAGAGACCCAGTACTTC.